The 16 T cell receptor beta chains below were found in one sample sequenced in a study of regulatory T cells in long-lasting Graves disease (dated by TCRdb to 2020 to 2022). Receptor libraries were prepared by multiplex PCR. Reads for this sample came from an Illumina HiSeq 4000. TCR beta libraries were built with iRepertoire HTBI primers and Arm-PCR amplification of CDR3 regions. Starting from the raw public reads, TCRdb applied fastp trimming at Q25, assembled clones with MiXCR and retained in-frame beta chains. One record per CDR3 amino acid sequence lists the most common genes and DNA. Across this sample there are hundreds of thousands of distinct CDR3 sequences, with under 20% seen only once. The ten largest clones add up to roughly 35% of the sample. The time point label on this specimen signifies: newly diagnosed GD, antithyroid drugs for less than 3 months. For both TCR sequencing and RNA sequencing, RNA was extracted from PBMCs using TRIzol.

Source: peripheral blood mononuclear cells (PBMCs), taken at new diagnosis, from a patient treated with antithyroid drugs. The receptors derive from a female donor with Graves disease.

This clonotype was detected ten times or more. The chain uses TRBV12-3 or TRBV12-4 and TRBJ2-6; no definite D call. The CDR3 is made up of 14 amino acids. Trimming removed 2 bases from V and 4 bases from J, with 6 bases in between. DNA for the CDR3: TGTGCCAGCAGTTTATTCTCCGGGGCCAACGTCCTGACTTTC. Protein sequence: CASSLFSGANVLTF.

In its sample, this clonotype was seen once. A far larger clone differs by one base, so this is likely a read error. The chain has TRBV6-1 and TRBJ2-3, with 7 nucleotides matching TRBD1. The CDR3 covers 14 residues. Per germline, CDR1 MNHNS and CDR2 SASEGT. For the CDR3, the DNA is TGTGCCAGCAGTGAAAGGGGGCAGGACAATGAGCAGTCCTTC. Translating it yields CASSERGQDNEQSF.

This clonotype was picked up a small number of times. The chain combines TRBV5-6 with TRBJ2-3; 11 bases fit TRBD2. Germline CDR1 and CDR2: SGHDT and YYEEEE. Trimming cost V 7 bases and J 4 bases; bases outside gene matches: 17. CDR3 size: 18 residues. CDR3 sequence reads: CASQFWGASGRSADTQYF. The CDR3 region has the DNA TGTGCCAGCCAGTTTTGGGGGGCTAGCGGGAGGAGTGCAGATACGCAGTATTTT.

This chain connects TRBV2 to TRBJ2-3, with 7 bases that match TRBD1. Germline V lookup: CDR1 SNHLY, CDR2 FYNNEI. The CDR3 extends over 15 amino acids. The trim removed 3 bases at V and 8 bases at J, leaving 11 bases unmatched. The CDR3 region has the DNA TGTGCCAGCAGTGACCCCTGGGACAGCGCCGGTACGCAGTATTTT. Translation: CASSDPWDSAGTQYF.

The chain combines TRBV29-1 with TRBJ1-5; D is unclear. Germline V gives CDR1 SQVTM, CDR2 ANQGSEA. Trimming cost V 4 bases and J 0 bases, with 7 bases left between them. This CDR3 comprises 13 residues. CDR3 DNA sequence: TGCAGCGTTGTGACAAATAGCAATCAGCCCCAGCATTTT. Translating it yields CSVVTNSNQPQHF.

This clonotype was seen repeatedly, ten times or more. The V call is TRBV5-1, the J call TRBJ1-1, with D tentatively TRBD1 (6 bases). V was clipped by 2 bases and J by 1 base, with 12 bases between them. The CDR3 spans 15 residues. Looked up from germline, CDR1 is SGHRS and CDR2 is YFSETQ. Here the CDR3 DNA reads TGCGCCAGCAGCTTAGGGACAATCGGGAACACTGAAGCTTTCTTT. It specifies CASSLGTIGNTEAFF.

This clonotype was recorded many times. CDR3 protein: CASSSTGTGSEKLFF. The CDR3 DNA follows: TGTGCCAGTAGTTCGACCGGGACAGGGTCTGAAAAACTGTTTTTT. J is TRBJ1-4 and V is TRBV19, with 9 bases lining up with TRBD1. The CDR3 totals 15 residues. Germline-derived CDR1 and CDR2 are LNHDA and SQIVND (reference sequence). The V gene end was trimmed by 5 bases and the J gene end by 7 bases; junction bases not matched to a gene: 8. Full variable domain (remainder filled in from reference TRBV19 and TRBJ1-4): DGGITQSPKYLFRKEGQNVTLSCEQNLNHDAMYWYRQDPGQGLRLIYYSQIVNDFQKGDIAEGYSVSREKKESFPLTVTSAQKNPTAFYLCASSSTGTGSEKLFFGSGTQLSVL.

The sample holds many counts of this clonotype. The chain is built from TRBV11-2 and TRBJ2-5; TRBD2 might be the D (6 bases). Germline CDR1 and CDR2: SGHAT and FQNNGV. Trimming pared 1 base from V and 5 bases from J, leaving 11 bases between. The length of the CDR3 is 14 residues. CDR3 DNA sequence: TGTGCCAGCAGCTTAGTCGGGAGAGGGGAGACCCAGTACTTC. This encodes CASSLVGRGETQYF.

This clonotype was seen ten or more times. The rearrangement joins TRBV9 to TRBJ2-7; 9 nucleotides agree with TRBD1. J was trimmed by 5 bases and V by 3 bases; bases with no gene match: 6. Germline CDR1 reads SGDLS; CDR2 reads YYNGEE. The CDR3 runs to 14 residues. CDR3 DNA: TGTGCCAGCAGCGCGGGACAGGGCCAGCACGAGCAGTACTTC. Translating it yields CASSAGQGQHEQYF.

To note about this clonotype: Only one base separates this from a far larger clonotype, so it likely reflects a read error. The rearrangement joins TRBV7-2 to TRBJ2-7; 13 bases agree with TRBD2. Germline lookup yields CDR1 SGHTA and CDR2 FQGNSA. The V gene end was trimmed by 1 base and the J gene end by 7 bases; junction bases not matched to a gene: 10. The CDR3 spans 17 residues. The CDR3 nucleotides are TGTGCCAGCAGCTTAGAACTAGCGGGAGGGCCAAACAATGAGCAGTACTTC. Translation: CASSLELAGGPNNEQYF.

There are a few counts of this clonotype. The rearrangement links TRBV4-1 to TRBJ1-1; D unresolved. This CDR3 is 14 amino acids long. V was shortened by 1 base and J by 11 bases, with 17 bases between the two germline ends. Germline V gene lookup returns CDR1 MGHRA and CDR2 YSYEKL. CDR3 DNA sequence: TGCGCCAGCAGCCAAGTATCAGGCCTCACTCCTGCTTTCTTT. Its protein product is CASSQVSGLTPAFF.

This clonotype appeared a few times. V and J are TRBV2 and TRBJ1-6, with no clear D. This CDR3 spans 13 amino acids. CDR1 SNHLY and CDR2 FYNNEI come from the germline V gene. V was pared by 6 bases and J by 2 bases, with 5 bases between. The CDR3 reads CASRGTYNSPLHF. The CDR3, as DNA: TGTGCCAGCAGGGGCACCTATAATTCACCCCTCCACTTT.

In this sample, this clonotype turned up many times. This chain joins TRBV19 and TRBJ2-1; the D is unclear. The CDR3 contains 10 residues. CDR1 LNHDA and CDR2 SQIVND come from the germline V gene (reference sequence). V was trimmed by 4 bases and J by 8 bases, leaving 3 bases between them. The CDR3 loop is CASSKYEQFF. In DNA form, the CDR3 reads TGTGCCAGTAGTAAGTATGAGCAGTTCTTC.

The gene calls are TRBV24-1 and TRBJ2-5; no reliable D call. The CDR3 loop spans 13 amino acids. Germline CDR1 is KGHDR and CDR2 is SFDVKD. V was shortened by 4 bases and J by 3 bases, with 8 bases between the two germline ends. CDR3 amino acids: CATSEHSEETQYF. The DNA of the CDR3 is TGTGCCACCAGTGAACACAGCGAAGAGACCCAGTACTTC.

This sequence joins TRBV7-9 and TRBJ2-1; D remains unclear. CDR1 is SEHNR and CDR2 is FQNEAQ in the germline V gene (reference sequence). The V end was cut by 2 bases, the J end by 2 bases, with 16 bases between. This CDR3 comprises 17 residues. The chain's CDR3 is CASSLLSSPHPYNEQFF. DNA for the CDR3: TGTGCCAGCAGCTTATTGAGTAGCCCTCACCCCTACAATGAGCAGTTCTTC. Drawing the rest from reference TRBV7-9 and TRBJ2-1, the complete variable domain is DTGVSQNPRHKITKRGQNVTFRCDPISEHNRLYWYRQTLGQGPEFLTYFQNEAQLEKSRLLSDRFSAERPKGSFSTLEIQRTEQGDSAMYLCASSLLSSPHPYNEQFFGPGTRLTVL.

This clonotype was observed at least ten times. The germline gene is not matched at one end of the junction; a read error may be the cause. V and J are TRBV27 and TRBJ2-7; 12 bases are a match to TRBD2. Germline V gene data show CDR1 as MNHEY and CDR2 as SMNVEV (reference sequence). The CDR3 sequence is 18 residues long. CDR3 protein: CASSLSLLGLAGSYEQYF. CDR3 coding DNA: TGTGCCAGCAGTCTATCCCTTCTCGGACTAGCGGGATCCTACGAGCAGTACTTC.